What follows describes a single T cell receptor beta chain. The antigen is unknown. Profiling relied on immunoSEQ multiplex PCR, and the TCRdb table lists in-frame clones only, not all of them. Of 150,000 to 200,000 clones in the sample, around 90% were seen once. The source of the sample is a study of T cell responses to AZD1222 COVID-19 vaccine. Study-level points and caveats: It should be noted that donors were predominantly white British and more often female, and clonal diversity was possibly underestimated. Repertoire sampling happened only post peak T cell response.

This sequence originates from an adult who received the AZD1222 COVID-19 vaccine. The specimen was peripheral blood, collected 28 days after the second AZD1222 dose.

CDR3 amino acids: CALLTGGLGGQPQHF. DNA for the CDR3: TGTGCCCTCCTTACTGGGGGCCTTGGTGGTCAGCCCCAGCATTTT. The V gene is TRBV7-3, the J gene TRBJ1-5, with D possibly TRBD1 on 6 matching bases. Between the trimmed V and J ends, which lost 11 bases and 6 bases, there was a span of 23 bases. The CDR3 sequence is 15 residues long. Germline assignment: CDR1 SGHTA and CDR2 FQGTGA.